This T cell receptor beta chain was identified during a study of blood T cell repertoires in COVID-19. Study information: T cells, B-cell-depleted T cells, or PBMCs provided the cDNA or gDNA that served as material.

Repertoires were generated with immunoSEQ multiplex PCR, while TCRdb's copy carries only in-frame clones and drops some. The sample has about 280,000 clones, about 83% seen once. Participant-given clinical history determined each cohort assignment. What the recovered Cohort 3 donors had was two negative PCRs, clearance, or symptom resolution. CDR3 size: 15 residues. Germline lookup yields CDR1 LGHNA and CDR2 YSLEER. V was clipped by 4 bases and J by 4 bases, with 13 bases between them. V is TRBV4-3 and J is TRBJ2-2, with D possibly being TRBD1 (5 bases). The sequence derives from a woman aged 40 to 55 who had recovered from COVID-19. Material for sequencing was PBMCs or T cells enriched from blood (not recorded which). The CDR3, as DNA: TGCGCCAGCAGCCCCCGATGGACACCCACCGGGGAGCTGTTTTTT. This translates into CASSPRWTPTGELFF.